This T cell receptor beta chain was recorded in a study of radiotherapy plus CTLA-4 blockade in lung cancer. Assay used: immunoSEQ multiplex PCR; TCRdb lists only in-frame clones, some missing. Of around 70,000 clones listed, roughly 76% are singletons. The study treated chemo-refractory metastatic non-small-cell lung cancer patients with focal radiation plus ipilimumab CTLA-4 blockade. The CDR3 covers 13 residues. The trim removed 6 bases at V and 6 bases at J, leaving 5 bases unmatched. CDR1 is ENHRY and CDR2 is SYGVKD in the germline V gene. This clonotype was sampled from a human donor with non-small cell lung cancer whose response to radiotherapy plus ipilimumab could not be evaluated. Some clones in this sample may be carry-over from other donors' samples. The sample here was peripheral blood, taken from a patient treated with radiotherapy plus ipilimumab. The chain is built from TRBV10-3 and TRBJ2-3; 8 bases match TRBD1. CDR3 protein: CAIRGTGEDTQYF. CDR3 DNA sequence: TGTGCCATCAGGGGGACAGGTGAGGATACGCAGTATTTT.